This is a list of T cell receptor beta chains from one sample in a study of early T cells in non-severe SARS-CoV-2 infection. One entry per CDR3 protein results from TCRdb running MiXCR on the 5' RACE reads. This table has over 30,000 distinct CDR3 sequences, less than 8% appearing once. Sequencing was carried out using whole blood. The source of these receptors is an adult who was a healthcare worker with PCR-confirmed SARS-CoV-2 infection or an uninfected control (not recorded which). Each CDR3 is given with its conserved first and last residue. The order of the fields is clone size, V gene, D gene, J gene, CDR3 protein, CDR3 DNA. A D gene is named only where the DNA matches it firmly. A row's size may be missing; if present it is once, few, many or a size class.

many	TRBV29-1	.	TRBJ2-3	CSVVDHHTQYF	TGCAGCGTCGTTGACCACCATACGCAGTATTTT
many	TRBV7-9	.	TRBJ1-6	CASSLVPNSPLHF	TGTGCCAGCAGCTTAGTCCCAAATTCACCCCTCCACTTT
few	TRBV7-6	.	TRBJ2-4	CASSLAYMGAKNIQYF	TGTGCCAGCAGCTTAGCCTACATGGGAGCCAAAAACATTCAGTACTTC
few	TRBV29-1	TRBD2	TRBJ2-1	CSVGRGVSSYNEQFF	TGCAGCGTAGGACGGGGGGTAAGCTCCTACAATGAGCAGTTCTTC
many	TRBV18	.	TRBJ1-5	CASSPAGGRGSNQPQHF	TGTGCCAGCTCACCCGCCGGGGGGCGCGGGAGCAATCAGCCCCAGCATTTT
many	TRBV28	.	TRBJ1-1	CASTLPGRVNTEAFF	TGTGCCAGCACCCTACCGGGCAGGGTGAACACTGAAGCTTTCTTT
many	TRBV7-9	.	TRBJ2-2	CASSLVVAANTGELFF	TGTGCCAGCAGCTTAGTGGTAGCGGCGAACACCGGGGAGCTGTTTTTT
few	TRBV12-3/TRBV12-4	.	TRBJ2-1	CASSSTWDFYNEQFF	TGTGCCAGCAGTTCCACCTGGGACTTCTACAATGAGCAGTTCTTC
many	TRBV6-5	TRBD1	TRBJ1-4	CASRPRDRVNEKLFF	TGTGCCAGCAGACCTAGGGACAGGGTAAATGAAAAACTGTTTTTT
many	TRBV30	.	TRBJ1-1	CAWALGRNTEAFF	TGTGCCTGGGCACTGGGACGGAACACTGAAGCTTTCTTT
many	TRBV10-1	.	TRBJ2-5	CASSERQQETQYF	TGCGCCAGCAGTGAAAGGCAGCAAGAGACCCAGTACTTC
medium-sized	TRBV10-3	.	TRBJ2-4	CAISGLAKNIQYF	TGTGCCATCAGCGGACTAGCCAAAAACATTCAGTACTTC
.	TRBV18	TRBD1	TRBJ2-7	CASSQTGAPYEQYF	TGTGCCAGCTCGCAGACAGGGGCTCCCTACGAGCAGTACTTC
many	TRBV29-1	.	TRBJ1-2	CSVDKRQLGDGYTF	TGCAGCGTTGATAAGCGGCAGTTAGGCGATGGCTACACCTTC
many	TRBV9	.	TRBJ1-1	CASSVAHTGAYTEAFF	TGTGCCAGCAGCGTAGCCCACACGGGGGCATACACTGAAGCTTTCTTT
many	TRBV10-3	.	TRBJ2-1	CAISESQHSYNEQFF	TGTGCCATCAGTGAGTCGCAACACTCCTACAATGAGCAGTTCTTC
.	TRBV7-3	.	TRBJ1-1	CASSLGGVMSEAFF	TGTGCCAGCAGCTTAGGTGGGGTGATGAGTGAAGCTTTCTTT
many	TRBV7-9	TRBD2	TRBJ2-3	CASSLGSAGGRTDTQYF	TGTGCCAGCAGCTTAGGGTCGGCGGGGGGAAGGACAGATACGCAGTATTTT
.	TRBV7-3	.	TRBJ2-7	CASSLSGTESYEQYF	TGTGCCAGCAGCTTAAGCGGGACAGAATCCTACGAGCAGTACTTC
many	TRBV11-2	.	TRBJ2-2	CASRGTFNTGELFF	TGTGCCAGCAGGGGGACTTTTAACACCGGGGAGCTGTTTTTT
many	TRBV30	.	TRBJ2-3	CAWSLADTQYF	TGTGCCTGGAGCCTAGCAGATACGCAGTATTTT
many	TRBV18	.	TRBJ1-5	CASSETGKVQPQHF	TGTGCCAGCTCAGAAACAGGGAAGGTTCAGCCCCAGCATTTT
few	TRBV18	.	TRBJ2-7	CASSPTVPYEQYF	TGTGCCAGCTCACCAACAGTACCCTACGAGCAGTACTTC
many	TRBV5-1	.	TRBJ1-2	CASSLETAKSYGYTF	TGCGCCAGCAGCTTGGAAACGGCCAAAAGCTATGGCTACACCTTC
few	TRBV27	.	TRBJ2-7	CASSFGPSTYEQYF	TGTGCCAGCAGTTTCGGCCCCTCTACCTACGAGCAGTACTTC